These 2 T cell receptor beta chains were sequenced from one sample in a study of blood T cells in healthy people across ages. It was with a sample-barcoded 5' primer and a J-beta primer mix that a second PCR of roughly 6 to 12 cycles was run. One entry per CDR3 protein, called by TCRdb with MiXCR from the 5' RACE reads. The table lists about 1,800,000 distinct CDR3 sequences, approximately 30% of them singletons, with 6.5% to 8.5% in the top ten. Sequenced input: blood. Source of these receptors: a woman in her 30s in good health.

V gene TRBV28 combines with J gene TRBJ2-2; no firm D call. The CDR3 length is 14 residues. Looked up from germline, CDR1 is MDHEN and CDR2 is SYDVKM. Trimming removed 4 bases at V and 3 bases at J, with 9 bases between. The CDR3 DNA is TGTGCCAGCAGTTCAGGACGGGACACCGGGGAGCTGTTTTTT. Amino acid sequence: CASSSGRDTGELFF.

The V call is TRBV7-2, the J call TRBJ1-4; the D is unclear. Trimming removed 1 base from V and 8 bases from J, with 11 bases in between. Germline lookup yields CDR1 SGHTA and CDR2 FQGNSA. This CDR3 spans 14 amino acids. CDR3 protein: CASSLGVSGEKLFF. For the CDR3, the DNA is TGTGCCAGCAGCTTAGGTGTTTCGGGGGAAAAACTGTTTTTT.